The source of this TCR beta chain is a study of OX40 agonist ivuxolimab in advanced cancers. Study summary: Patients assigned to dose escalation were diagnosed with hepatocellular carcinoma, melanoma, renal cell or head and neck cancer. It was permissible to have had prior anti-PD-1, anti-PD-L1 or anti-CTLA-4 therapy, and approximately 38% had some.

Libraries were prepared by immunoSEQ multiplex PCR; TCRdb keeps only in-frame clonotypes and omits some of them. The sample lists about 68,000 clones; over 80% were seen once. Germline V gives CDR1 MNHEY, CDR2 SVGAGI. Trimming cost V 7 bases and J 1 base, with 13 bases left between them. CDR3 length equals 14 residues. The clonotype originates from an adult with an advanced solid tumor such as melanoma, head and neck, liver or kidney cancer. This rearrangement joins TRBV6-5 to TRBJ1-1; D perhaps matches TRBD1 (5 bases). Sample: CD4+ or CD8+ T cells sorted from blood, taken in a trial of the OX40 agonist ivuxolimab. In DNA form, the CDR3 reads TGTGCCAGCACCACCCCGGGGGGGAACACTGAAGCTTTCTTT. Amino acids: CASTTPGGNTEAFF.